The clone carrying this T cell receptor (beta chain) was observed at least ten times. From the RT-PCR reads, TCRdb called clonotypes with MiXCR, one entry per CDR3 protein. The repertoire holds about 570,000 distinct CDR3 sequences, with around 10% as singletons. The sample is drawn from a study of response to subunit inactivated influenza vaccine. This CDR3 contains 13 residues. The V gene end was trimmed by 1 base and the J gene end by 10 bases; junction bases not matched to a gene: 7. Germline V gives CDR1 DFQATT, CDR2 SNEGSKA (reference sequence). In addition, the sample was reused for a study of T cells expressing NK-cell markers. As reported in that work: Beta-chain TCR cDNA was generated via 5'RACE template switching with UMIs. Similarly, these clonotypes led the CD3+CD56-NKG2C+ fraction as well in several donors.

This sequence was found in a man in his fifties or sixties who received an inactivated influenza vaccine. J is TRBJ2-1 and V is TRBV20-1, with 7 bases aligning to TRBD1. The starting material was PBMCs from blood, obtained on the day of vaccination. The CDR3 coding sequence is TGCAGTGCTAGAGGAACACAGGGGTGGGAGCAGTTCTTC. Protein sequence: CSARGTQGWEQFF.